This TCR beta chain came from a study of spatial heterogeneity in lung cancer (dated by TCRdb to the late 2010s). Background for the entire study: Beta-chain transcripts were consistently detected in greater numbers than alpha-chain transcripts, which likely reflected higher beta-chain transcript abundance. Both alpha and beta chains were TCR-sequenced in hundreds of tumor regions, some 64 matched nontumor lung samples and 56 PBMC samples obtained at surgery. In non-small cell lung cancer, the study quantitatively compared TCR alpha and beta repertoires across several tumor regions, matched nontumor lung, and blood. In the raw uncorrected reads, each unique combination of TCR and UMI appeared more than ten times on average. A strong correlation was found between TCR transcript counts in tumor regions and a T cell transcriptional module score from matched bulk RNA-seq. TCR repertoire features were related to nonsynonymous mutation counts determined by whole-exome sequencing of tumor tissue. What the work shows at the level of the full study, not this receptor alone: Counts of ubiquitous and regional expanded TCRs correlated with counts of ubiquitous and regional nonsynonymous mutations, respectively. The tumor nonsynonymous mutation count correlated with the number of expanded alpha and beta TCRs within the tumor. Confirming at a functional level the hypothesis that regional TCRs recognize regional mutations was considered to require additional single-cell paired TCR alpha and beta sequencing. Estimated TCR-seq coverage of tumor T cells was only roughly 7.3% for alpha chains and around 14% for beta chains.

The CDR3 runs 13 amino acids, cysteine and phenylalanine included. The CDR3 DNA has 39 bases and is translated from base 1. From the germline V gene, CDR1 is SQVTM and CDR2 is ANQGSEA. At the junction V is shortened by 6 bases and J by 2 bases; bases outside the gene matches: 5. Library preparation was by 5' RACE. Sequenced using a NextSeq 500. To allow correction of PCR and sequencing errors, the TCR library protocol tagged every TCR cDNA molecule with a unique molecular identifier. The study's processing was this. TCR identification, UMI-based error correction and CDR3 extraction were all carried out with Decombinator tools. Expanded TCRs were defined as those above a frequency of 2 per 1,000, corresponding to the top 1% of the tumor frequency distribution. Expanded tumor TCRs were classed as regional if statistically deemed absent (corrected P<0.05) from at least one tumor region, otherwise ubiquitous. Each repertoire was subsampled 100 times to 5,000 TCRs, after which Renyi diversity was computed with the R vegan package. CDR3 similarity networks were built from amino acid triplet string-kernel similarity, with CDR3s being connected when pairwise similarity was above 0.82. The raw public reads went through TCRdb reprocessing: fastp at Q25, MiXCR clone calling, in-frame beta chains kept. Merged by CDR3 protein, the rows form single entries marked with the most common genes and DNA. The V and J calls reflect TCRdb's pipeline rather than the authors' work. The sample records more than 20,000 distinct CDR3 sequences, roughly 3% of which are singletons. 7.7% of the sample rests with the top ten.

What this sample's time point label stands for: sample taken at primary tumor resection. Samples were obtained from approximately 77 patients with early-stage, untreated non-small cell lung cancer from the lung TRACERx cohort. For TCR sequencing, whole RNA was extracted from tumor and nontumor lung tissue, or from cryopreserved PBMC samples, and no cell sorting was done. Patients were selected for TCR sequencing only if sufficient RNA was available from at least two tumor regions. A lung pathologist reviewed the tumor and adjacent nontumor lung specimens before the specimens were selected. In this sample, this clonotype turned up many times. The antigen it recognizes is unknown. No base quality values were provided; no much bigger clone lies one nucleotide off.

The specimen was lung tumor tissue, collected at surgery. The receptor comes from a male donor with early-stage non-small cell lung cancer. Recombination connected TRBV29-1 to TRBJ2-3, and 7 bases in between align with TRBD1. For the CDR3, the sequence is CSVLGQSTDTQYF. The DNA sequence follows: TGCAGCGTCTTGGGACAGTCCACAGATACGCAGTATTTT.